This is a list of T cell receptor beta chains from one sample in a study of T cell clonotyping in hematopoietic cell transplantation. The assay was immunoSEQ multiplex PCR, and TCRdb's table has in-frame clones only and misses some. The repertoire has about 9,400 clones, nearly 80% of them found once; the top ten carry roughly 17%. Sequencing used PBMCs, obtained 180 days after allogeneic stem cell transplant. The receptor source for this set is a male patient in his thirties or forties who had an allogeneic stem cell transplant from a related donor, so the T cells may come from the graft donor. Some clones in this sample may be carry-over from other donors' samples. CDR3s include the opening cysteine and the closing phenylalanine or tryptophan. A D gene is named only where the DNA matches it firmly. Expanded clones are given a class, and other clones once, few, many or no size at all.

CDR3 DNA: TGTGCCAGCAGCTTGGACAGGGTAGAGACCCAGTACTTC; CDR3 protein: CASSLDRVETQYF; CDR3 length: 13; D gene: TRBD1; V gene: TRBV13; clone size: NA; J gene: TRBJ2-5
CDR3 DNA: TGTGCCAGCAGCCAGGTATCCATCGGGGAGCTGTTTTTT; CDR3 protein: CASSQVSIGELFF; CDR3 length: 13; D gene: NA; V gene: TRBV14; clone size: NA; J gene: TRBJ2-2
CDR3 DNA: TGTGCCAGCAGCACCGGACTAGCGGGGAGCTACGAGCAGTACTTC; CDR3 protein: CASSTGLAGSYEQYF; CDR3 length: 15; D gene: TRBD2; V gene: TRBV2; clone size: NA; J gene: TRBJ2-7
CDR3 DNA: TGTGCCACCTACCCTTCTGGGGCCAACGTCCTGACTTTC; CDR3 protein: CATYPSGANVLTF; CDR3 length: 13; D gene: NA; V gene: TRBV6-5; clone size: NA; J gene: TRBJ2-6
CDR3 DNA: TGTGCCAGTAGTGAGACAGGGGCGACCTACGAGCAGTACTTC; CDR3 protein: CASSETGATYEQYF; CDR3 length: 14; D gene: TRBD1; V gene: TRBV19; clone size: NA; J gene: TRBJ2-7
CDR3 DNA: TGCGCCAGCAGCTTGGTAGATCCAGCTGCTGAAGCTTTCTTT; CDR3 protein: CASSLVDPAAEAFF; CDR3 length: 14; D gene: NA; V gene: TRBV5-1; clone size: few; J gene: TRBJ1-1
CDR3 DNA: TGTGCCTGGAGGGGGGCTGAAGCTTTCTTT; CDR3 protein: CAWRGAEAFF; CDR3 length: 10; D gene: NA; V gene: TRBV30; clone size: NA; J gene: TRBJ1-1
CDR3 DNA: TGCGCCAGCAGCTTGGCCGGGACAGCCTACAATGAGCAGTTCTTC; CDR3 protein: CASSLAGTAYNEQFF; CDR3 length: 15; D gene: TRBD1; V gene: TRBV5-1; clone size: NA; J gene: TRBJ2-1
CDR3 DNA: TGTGCCAGCGGGGAACTAGCGGCGACAGATACGCAGTATTTT; CDR3 protein: CASGELAATDTQYF; CDR3 length: 14; D gene: TRBD2; V gene: TRBV27; clone size: NA; J gene: TRBJ2-3
CDR3 DNA: TGTGCGGCTACAGGCAACACCGGGGAGCTGTTTTTT; CDR3 protein: CAATGNTGELFF; CDR3 length: 12; D gene: NA; V gene: TRBV6-6; clone size: NA; J gene: TRBJ2-2
CDR3 DNA: TGTGCCAGCAGCTTATCGGGGTTCGATGAGCAGTTCTTC; CDR3 protein: CASSLSGFDEQFF; CDR3 length: 13; D gene: NA; V gene: TRBV11-3; clone size: NA; J gene: TRBJ2-1
CDR3 DNA: TGTGCCAGCAGGCCGGGCCCTCTGGATTCACCCCTCCACTTT; CDR3 protein: CASRPGPLDSPLHF; CDR3 length: 14; D gene: NA; V gene: TRBV6-4; clone size: NA; J gene: TRBJ1-6
CDR3 DNA: TGTGCCACCAGCAGAGTCCTACCGACGGGTACGGAGCAGTTCTTC; CDR3 protein: CATSRVLPTGTEQFF; CDR3 length: 15; D gene: NA; V gene: TRBV15; clone size: once; J gene: TRBJ2-1
CDR3 DNA: TGTGCCTGGAGACAGGTTAGCACAGATACGCAGTATTTT; CDR3 protein: CAWRQVSTDTQYF; CDR3 length: 13; D gene: NA; V gene: TRBV30; clone size: NA; J gene: TRBJ2-3
CDR3 DNA: TGTGCCAGCAGTGAAACTGCGGCCCAGGGAGAAAAACTGTTTTTT; CDR3 protein: CASSETAAQGEKLFF; CDR3 length: 15; D gene: NA; V gene: TRBV2; clone size: NA; J gene: TRBJ1-4
CDR3 DNA: TGTGCCAGCACTGGCGACAAAATCACAGATACGCAGTATTTT; CDR3 protein: CASTGDKITDTQYF; CDR3 length: 14; D gene: NA; V gene: TRBV2; clone size: NA; J gene: TRBJ2-3
CDR3 DNA: TGTGCCAGCGGAAAAAGAGGGGCTCCCTACGAGCAGTACTTC; CDR3 protein: CASGKRGAPYEQYF; CDR3 length: 14; D gene: NA; V gene: TRBV27; clone size: NA; J gene: TRBJ2-7
CDR3 DNA: TGTGCCAGCAGCTTATTTAGCGGGAAGACGGGTGGCTACACCTTC; CDR3 protein: CASSLFSGKTGGYTF; CDR3 length: 15; D gene: NA; V gene: TRBV7-2; clone size: once; J gene: TRBJ1-2
CDR3 DNA: TGTGCCAGCAGCCAGGGCGTGGAGGCCTACGAGCAGTACTTC; CDR3 protein: CASSQGVEAYEQYF; CDR3 length: 14; D gene: NA; V gene: TRBV4-2; clone size: few; J gene: TRBJ2-7
CDR3 DNA: TGTGCCAGCAGCCAAGAGGACAGGTTTGCTGAAGCTTTCTTT; CDR3 protein: CASSQEDRFAEAFF; CDR3 length: 14; D gene: TRBD1; V gene: TRBV14; clone size: NA; J gene: TRBJ1-1
CDR3 DNA: TGTGCCAGCAGCAGACCGGGACACCCTCCGCATAAAGGCACCTTC; CDR3 protein: CASSRPGHPPHKGTF; CDR3 length: 15; D gene: NA; V gene: TRBV11-3; clone size: NA; J gene: TRBJ1-2
CDR3 DNA: TGCGCCAGCAGCTTGGCTTTGGCAAACAATAATTCACCCCTCCACTTT; CDR3 protein: CASSLALANNNSPLHF; CDR3 length: 16; D gene: NA; V gene: TRBV5-1; clone size: NA; J gene: TRBJ1-6